The clone carrying this TCR beta chain was recorded only once. The ends were cut back, 4 bases at V and 0 bases at J, with 7 bases in the middle. Germline V gene sequence: CDR1 GTSNPN, CDR2 SVGIG (reference sequence). This CDR3 is 14 amino acids long. The sample originates from a study of blood T cell repertoires in COVID-19. TCRdb keeps only in-frame clones here, not all; method: immunoSEQ multiplex PCR. The data hold 200,000 to 300,000 clones, with around nine tenths observed a single time. This clonotype originated in a woman in her 30s who had recovered from COVID-19. The chain has TRBV30 and TRBJ2-6; a weak D match, TRBD1 (5 bases). Sequences were obtained from PBMCs or T cells enriched from blood (not recorded which). In DNA form, the CDR3 reads TGTGCCTGGACCACAGGCTCTGGGGCCAACGTCCTGACTTTC. Translation: CAWTTGSGANVLTF. The full variable domain, rest sourced from reference TRBV30 and TRBJ2-6, is SQTIHQWPATLVQPVGSPLSLECTVEGTSNPNLYWYRQAAGRGLQLLFYSVGIGQISSEVPQNLSASRPQDRQFILSSKKLLLSDSGFYLCAWTTGSGANVLTFGAGSRLTVL.